This TCR beta chain is from a study of blood T cell repertoires in COVID-19. Study-wide background: From the United States, Italy and Spain came samples of acute and convalescent COVID-19. PBMCs, B-cell-depleted T cells, or T cells provided the cDNA or gDNA that made up the material.

Using immunoSEQ multiplex PCR, the repertoire was profiled, and TCRdb retains in-frame clones only, with some absent. The data show around 28,000 clones, 75% to 90% seen once. V shed 11 bases, J shed 3 bases, and the junction held 7 bases outside the gene matches. The CDR3 length is 12 residues. Germline V gene data show CDR1 as LNHDA and CDR2 as SQIVND (reference sequence). The sequenced material came from peripheral blood. The chain links TRBV19 to TRBJ2-7; 7 nucleotides agree with TRBD1. This receptor was obtained from an elderly woman with COVID-19, enrolled during active disease. For the CDR3, the DNA is TGTGCCTCATCGACAGGGCGCTACGAGCAGTACTTC. Amino acid sequence: CASSTGRYEQYF. Drawing the rest from reference TRBV19 and TRBJ2-7, the complete variable domain is DGGITQSPKYLFRKEGQNVTLSCEQNLNHDAMYWYRQDPGQGLRLIYYSQIVNDFQKGDIAEGYSVSREKKESFPLTVTSAQKNPTAFYLCASSTGRYEQYFGPGTRLTVT.